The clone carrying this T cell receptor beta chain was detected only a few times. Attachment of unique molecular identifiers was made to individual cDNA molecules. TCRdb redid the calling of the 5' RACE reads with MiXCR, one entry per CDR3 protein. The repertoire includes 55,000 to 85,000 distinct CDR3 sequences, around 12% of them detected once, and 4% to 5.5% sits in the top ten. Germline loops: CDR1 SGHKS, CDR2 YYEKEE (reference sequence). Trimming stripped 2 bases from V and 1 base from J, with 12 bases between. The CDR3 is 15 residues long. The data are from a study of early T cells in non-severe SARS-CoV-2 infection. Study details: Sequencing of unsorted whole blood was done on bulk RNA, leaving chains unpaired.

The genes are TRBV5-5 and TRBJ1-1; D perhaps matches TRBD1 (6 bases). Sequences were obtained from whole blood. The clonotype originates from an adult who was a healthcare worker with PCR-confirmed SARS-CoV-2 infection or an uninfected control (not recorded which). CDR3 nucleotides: TGTGCCAGCAGCTTTCTTTCGACAGGGAACACTGAAGCTTTCTTT. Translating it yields CASSFLSTGNTEAFF.